This entry features one TCR beta chain sequence. Its specificity is not known. Produced via immunoSEQ multiplex PCR; TCRdb's table is partial and in-frame only. The sample holds around 110,000 clones, about nine tenths seen once. These data originate in a study of graft-versus-host responses after intestinal transplantation. Background on the study: Anti-thymocyte globulin induction was given to all recipients, followed by tacrolimus and steroids for around three years.

Trimming cost V 2 bases and J 0 bases, with 7 bases left between them. CDR3 size: 14 residues. Germline-derived CDR1 and CDR2 are MNHEY and SVGAGI. The chain is built from TRBV6-5 and TRBJ1-1; possibly TRBD1 for D (6 bases). The source is a human donor who received an intestinal transplant. The sample consisted of unstimulated CD4+ T cells sorted from spleen or lymph node cells, taken before intestinal transplant. CDR3 nucleotides: TGTGCCAGCAGTTACGACAGGATGAACACTGAAGCTTTCTTT. Protein: CASSYDRMNTEAFF.